A selection of T cell receptor beta chains follows, all from one sample in a study of blood T cell repertoires in COVID-19. TCRdb keeps only in-frame clones here, not all; method: immunoSEQ multiplex PCR. The profile shows 220,000 or so clones, roughly nine tenths of them singletons. Material for sequencing was peripheral blood. The source of these receptors is a man in his 60s with COVID-19, enrolled during active disease. CDR3s include the opening cysteine and the closing phenylalanine or tryptophan. D genes are given only for firm matches. Size is stated for part of the rows, as once, few or many counts, or as a class when the clone is expanded.

clone size: NA; D gene: TRBD1; J gene: TRBJ1-5; V gene: TRBV4-2; CDR3 DNA: TGTGCCAGCAGCCAAGGGGACAGGGGACGCAATCAGCCCCAGCATTTT; CDR3 protein: CASSQGDRGRNQPQHF
clone size: NA; D gene: TRBD2; J gene: TRBJ2-1; V gene: TRBV19; CDR3 DNA: TGTGCCAGTAGTAGGACTAGCGGGGTGTACAATGAGCAGTTCTTC; CDR3 protein: CASSRTSGVYNEQFF
clone size: NA; D gene: NA; J gene: TRBJ1-4; V gene: TRBV4-2; CDR3 DNA: TGTGCCAGCAGCCAAGTCAGAGACCAGAGGGAAAAACTGTTTTTT; CDR3 protein: CASSQVRDQREKLFF
clone size: NA; D gene: NA; J gene: TRBJ2-1; V gene: TRBV7-2; CDR3 DNA: TGTGCCAGCAGCCCCGACAGGCTCTCCTACAATGAGCAGTTCTTC; CDR3 protein: CASSPDRLSYNEQFF
clone size: NA; D gene: TRBD2; J gene: TRBJ2-1; V gene: TRBV10-1; CDR3 DNA: TGCGCCAGCAGCTTAGCGGGAGACTTAAATGAGCAGTTCTTC; CDR3 protein: CASSLAGDLNEQFF
clone size: NA; D gene: TRBD2; J gene: TRBJ2-1; V gene: TRBV19; CDR3 DNA: TGTGCCAGTAGTGCTACCGGGACTAGATTCGACAATGAGCAGTTCTTC; CDR3 protein: CASSATGTRFDNEQFF
clone size: NA; D gene: TRBD2; J gene: TRBJ2-1; V gene: TRBV3-1/TRBV3-2; CDR3 DNA: TGTGCCAGCAGCCCTCCTAGCGGGGGGGTCGCAAATGAGCAGTTCTTC; CDR3 protein: CASSPPSGGVANEQFF
clone size: NA; D gene: TRBD2; J gene: TRBJ2-7; V gene: TRBV6-2/TRBV6-3; CDR3 DNA: TGTGCCAGCAGTTACCGCCGGACTAGCGGGAGGGCCCACGAGCAGTACTTC; CDR3 protein: CASSYRRTSGRAHEQYF
clone size: NA; D gene: TRBD1; J gene: TRBJ2-7; V gene: TRBV24-1; CDR3 DNA: TGTGCCACCAGTCCCCCGGGACAGCCCTACGAGCAGTACTTC; CDR3 protein: CATSPPGQPYEQYF
clone size: few; D gene: NA; J gene: TRBJ2-1; V gene: TRBV16; CDR3 DNA: TGTGCCAGCAGCCAATCGCGAGGGTTGAATGAGCAGTTCTTC; CDR3 protein: CASSQSRGLNEQFF
clone size: NA; D gene: TRBD1; J gene: TRBJ1-6; V gene: TRBV5-1; CDR3 DNA: TGCGCCAGCAGCCCGGGACAGGGGAATTTGCATTCACCCCTCCACTTT; CDR3 protein: CASSPGQGNLHSPLHF
clone size: NA; D gene: TRBD1; J gene: TRBJ1-2; V gene: TRBV27; CDR3 DNA: TGTGCCAGCAGGCGGTCAGGGGGCGATGGCTACACCTTC; CDR3 protein: CASRRSGGDGYTF
clone size: NA; D gene: TRBD2; J gene: TRBJ2-7; V gene: TRBV19; CDR3 DNA: TGTGCCAGTAGTCCCGGGACTAGCGGGAGGGCCGACGAGCAGTACTTC; CDR3 protein: CASSPGTSGRADEQYF
clone size: NA; D gene: NA; J gene: TRBJ2-2; V gene: TRBV7-2; CDR3 DNA: TGTGCCAGCAGCTTAGTTAGAGGGACCGGGGAGCTGTTTTTT; CDR3 protein: CASSLVRGTGELFF
clone size: NA; D gene: NA; J gene: TRBJ1-3; V gene: TRBV19; CDR3 DNA: TGTGCCAGTAGACTACAGGATTTCTCTGGAAACACCATATATTTT; CDR3 protein: CASRLQDFSGNTIYF
clone size: NA; D gene: TRBD1; J gene: TRBJ1-2; V gene: TRBV27; CDR3 DNA: TGTGCCAGCAGTCACGACAGGGCGAGAGGCTACACCTTC; CDR3 protein: CASSHDRARGYTF
clone size: NA; D gene: NA; J gene: TRBJ2-2; V gene: TRBV28; CDR3 DNA: TGTGCCAGCAGTTCCCCCGGGACTGGCGCCGGGGAGCTGTTTTTT; CDR3 protein: CASSSPGTGAGELFF
clone size: NA; D gene: TRBD1; J gene: TRBJ1-2; V gene: TRBV6-2/TRBV6-3; CDR3 DNA: TGTGCCAGCAGTTACTCTTCGGTGAGAGGGGGCGGCTACACCTTC; CDR3 protein: CASSYSSVRGGGYTF
clone size: NA; D gene: NA; J gene: TRBJ2-1; V gene: TRBV2; CDR3 DNA: TGTGCCAGCACGGGTTCGGGAACTGAGCAGTTCTTC; CDR3 protein: CASTGSGTEQFF
clone size: NA; D gene: NA; J gene: TRBJ1-1; V gene: TRBV9; CDR3 DNA: TGTGCCAGCAGCGTAGCTGCCCAGGGGCCTATGAACACTGAAGCTTTCTTT; CDR3 protein: CASSVAAQGPMNTEAFF
clone size: NA; D gene: TRBD2; J gene: TRBJ2-1; V gene: TRBV4-2; CDR3 DNA: TGTGCCAGCAGCCAAGGGCCGGGACTAGCAGGGAATGAGCAGTTCTTC; CDR3 protein: CASSQGPGLAGNEQFF
clone size: NA; D gene: TRBD2; J gene: TRBJ2-1; V gene: TRBV9; CDR3 DNA: TGTGCCAGCAGCCCCGAAATGGGGCGGGGGGGCAATGAGCAGTTCTTC; CDR3 protein: CASSPEMGRGGNEQFF
clone size: NA; D gene: TRBD1; J gene: TRBJ1-2; V gene: TRBV2; CDR3 DNA: TGTGCCAGCTCCTCCGGGACAGGGATAGCCGGCTACACCTTC; CDR3 protein: CASSSGTGIAGYTF
clone size: NA; D gene: NA; J gene: TRBJ2-7; V gene: TRBV6-9; CDR3 DNA: TGTGCCAGCAGTTATTCGGGCAGGGTATTGTACGAGCAGTACTTC; CDR3 protein: CASSYSGRVLYEQYF
clone size: NA; D gene: TRBD2; J gene: TRBJ2-3; V gene: TRBV2; CDR3 DNA: TGTGCCAGCAGTCGAGGACTAGCGGGAGGGTTAGGTGGTGGGACAGATACGCAGTATTTT; CDR3 protein: CASSRGLAGGLGGGTDTQYF
clone size: once; D gene: NA; J gene: TRBJ2-1; V gene: TRBV27; CDR3 DNA: TGTGCCAGCAGTTTTTTTGCGGGAACCTACAATGAGCAGTTCTTC; CDR3 protein: CASSFFAGTYNEQFF
clone size: NA; D gene: NA; J gene: TRBJ2-1; V gene: TRBV6-4; CDR3 DNA: TGTGCCAGCAGTGAAGAGGCTGGTGTCTCGTCTAATGAGCAGTTCTTC; CDR3 protein: CASSEEAGVSSNEQFF
clone size: NA; D gene: NA; J gene: TRBJ1-1; V gene: TRBV18; CDR3 DNA: TGTGCCAGCTCACCTGGCTGGGGCGCGGAGGGCGAAGCTTTCTTT; CDR3 protein: CASSPGWGAEGEAFF
clone size: few; D gene: TRBD1; J gene: TRBJ2-1; V gene: TRBV27; CDR3 DNA: TGTGCCAGCAGTCCAATAGACAGGGTCAATGAGCAGTTCTTC; CDR3 protein: CASSPIDRVNEQFF
clone size: NA; D gene: TRBD2; J gene: TRBJ2-7; V gene: TRBV7-7; CDR3 DNA: TGTGCTAGCAGCCCCCTAGCGGGACCCTACGAGCAGTACTTC; CDR3 protein: CASSPLAGPYEQYF
clone size: NA; D gene: NA; J gene: TRBJ1-2; V gene: TRBV4-1; CDR3 DNA: TGCGCCAGCAGCCAAGAAACATGGGGCCGAGGAGGCTACACCTTC; CDR3 protein: CASSQETWGRGGYTF
clone size: NA; D gene: NA; J gene: TRBJ2-3; V gene: TRBV5-4; CDR3 DNA: TGTGCCACTCGCGTTCCAAGCACAGATACGCAGTATTTT; CDR3 protein: CATRVPSTDTQYF
clone size: once; D gene: TRBD2; J gene: TRBJ2-7; V gene: TRBV7-9; CDR3 DNA: TGTGCCAGCAGCTTAGCACTAGCGGGAGGCCCGTACTTC; CDR3 protein: CASSLALAGGPYF
clone size: NA; D gene: TRBD2; J gene: TRBJ2-1; V gene: TRBV9; CDR3 DNA: TGTGCCAGCAGCGCCCTAGCGGTTAGCTACAATGAGCAGTTCTTC; CDR3 protein: CASSALAVSYNEQFF
clone size: NA; D gene: NA; J gene: TRBJ2-2; V gene: TRBV10-1; CDR3 DNA: TGCGCCAGCAGAAGTGAGGTGGACTACCACGCGAACACCGGGGAGCTGTTTTTT; CDR3 protein: CASRSEVDYHANTGELFF
clone size: NA; D gene: TRBD1; J gene: TRBJ2-7; V gene: TRBV11-2; CDR3 DNA: TGTGCCAGCAGCGAAGGACAGGGCTACGAGCAGTACTTC; CDR3 protein: CASSEGQGYEQYF
clone size: NA; D gene: NA; J gene: TRBJ1-5; V gene: TRBV25-1; CDR3 DNA: TGTGCCAGCGCCTTGGGCAGGGAGGGCAATCAGCCCCAGCATTTT; CDR3 protein: CASALGREGNQPQHF
clone size: NA; D gene: NA; J gene: TRBJ1-4; V gene: TRBV5-8; CDR3 DNA: TGTGCCAGCAGCACAGGGACGACCCGAAAACTGTTTTTT; CDR3 protein: CASSTGTTRKLFF
clone size: NA; D gene: TRBD1; J gene: TRBJ1-1; V gene: TRBV5-1; CDR3 DNA: TGCGCCAGCAGCTTGGGGGACAGGGAGAACACTGAAGCTTTCTTT; CDR3 protein: CASSLGDRENTEAFF
clone size: NA; D gene: TRBD1; J gene: TRBJ1-1; V gene: TRBV9; CDR3 DNA: TGTGCCAGCAGCACCAGGGACAGGGGGAACACTGAAGCTTTCTTT; CDR3 protein: CASSTRDRGNTEAFF
clone size: NA; D gene: NA; J gene: TRBJ2-6; V gene: TRBV12-3/TRBV12-4; CDR3 DNA: TGTGCCAGCAGGGCCTCTGGGGCCAACGTCCTGACTTTC; CDR3 protein: CASRASGANVLTF
clone size: NA; D gene: NA; J gene: TRBJ2-7; V gene: TRBV6-5; CDR3 DNA: TGTGCCAGCAGTTATGGCAGGGGTGGGTCCTACGAGCAGTACTTC; CDR3 protein: CASSYGRGGSYEQYF
clone size: NA; D gene: NA; J gene: TRBJ1-6; V gene: TRBV30; CDR3 DNA: TGTGCCTGGAGTGGTACGTCTTGGACCGCGGGCGGGAATTCACCCCTCCACTTT; CDR3 protein: CAWSGTSWTAGGNSPLHF
clone size: NA; D gene: TRBD1; J gene: TRBJ2-5; V gene: TRBV5-1; CDR3 DNA: TGCGCCAGCAGCACCCAACAGGGGATATTAACAGGGGAGACCCAGTACTTC; CDR3 protein: CASSTQQGILTGETQYF
clone size: NA; D gene: TRBD2; J gene: TRBJ2-1; V gene: TRBV7-9; CDR3 DNA: TGTGCCAGCAGTCGACTAGCGGGAGTTGACAATGAGCAGTTCTTC; CDR3 protein: CASSRLAGVDNEQFF
clone size: NA; D gene: NA; J gene: TRBJ1-3; V gene: TRBV19; CDR3 DNA: TGTGCCAGTAGTAACCGTGCAGGCCCGAACACCATATATTTT; CDR3 protein: CASSNRAGPNTIYF
clone size: NA; D gene: NA; J gene: TRBJ2-1; V gene: TRBV30; CDR3 DNA: TGTGCCTGGACCGCCCGGAGCGGATCCTACAATGAGCAGTTCTTC; CDR3 protein: CAWTARSGSYNEQFF
clone size: NA; D gene: NA; J gene: TRBJ2-1; V gene: TRBV5-6; CDR3 DNA: TGTGCCAGTTCCCTTACGGGGAAGCAGTTCTTC; CDR3 protein: CASSLTGKQFF
clone size: NA; D gene: TRBD1; J gene: TRBJ1-2; V gene: TRBV11-2; CDR3 DNA: TGTGCCAGCAGCCCTTTGACTTTTGGGACAGGGCCCTATGGCTACACCTTC; CDR3 protein: CASSPLTFGTGPYGYTF